This T cell receptor beta chain was profiled in a study of OX40 agonist ivuxolimab in advanced cancers. On the study more broadly: While on treatment, patients had intravenous ivuxolimab at 0.01 to 10 mg/kg every 2 weeks.

Profiling relied on immunoSEQ multiplex PCR, and the TCRdb table lists in-frame clones only, not all of them. The table shows about 38,000 clones, with 82% occurring only once. This clone showed up just a few times. This TCR derives from an adult with an advanced solid tumor such as melanoma, head and neck, liver or kidney cancer. Material: CD4+ or CD8+ T cells sorted from blood, obtained in a trial of the OX40 agonist ivuxolimab.

The CDR3 region has the DNA TGTGCCAGCAGCTTGCGTCCGGGGGGGTTCTACGAGCAGTACTTC. Translating gives CASSLRPGGFYEQYF. The chain combines TRBV7-7 with TRBJ2-7; 8 positions agree with TRBD2. With 3 bases clipped from V and 3 bases from J, the junction kept 7 bases outside the gene matches. Germline assignment: CDR1 SSHAT and CDR2 FNYEAQ (reference sequence). The CDR3 consists of 15 residues.